These 15 T cell receptor beta chains were all obtained from the same sample, sequenced in a study of Graves' ophthalmopathy and Graves' hyperthyroidism. TCR beta CDR3 amplification used RNA transcripts. After a first-round RT-PCR with HTBI primers, a second-round multiplex PCR was run. TCRdb reprocessed the multiplex PCR reads with MiXCR, giving one entry per CDR3 protein. The table includes approximately 480,000 distinct CDR3 sequences, about an eighth detected once. Sample: blood. The receptors derive from a woman aged 30 to 39 with Graves' ophthalmopathy.

This clonotype appeared many times. This chain uses TRBV4-2 with TRBJ2-7; D gene unclear. With 0 bases removed from V and 0 bases from J, the gap between germline ends came to 9 bases. CDR1 LGHNA and CDR2 YNFKEQ come from the germline V gene. CDR3 length: 15 residues. The CDR3 loop reads CASSQDHSSSYEQYF. The CDR3, as DNA: TGTGCCAGCAGCCAAGATCATTCCAGCTCCTACGAGCAGTACTTC.

This clonotype has a count of ten or more. The chain combines TRBV7-2 with TRBJ2-6, with TRBD1 matching 8 bases. J gave up 0 bases and V 4 bases, and 14 bases lay outside the gene matches. This CDR3 contains 20 residues. Germline V gives CDR1 SGHTA, CDR2 FQGNSA. Here the CDR3 DNA reads TGTGCCAGCAGCTGGTTCCGGGACAGGCTCATAGACTCTGGGGCCAACGTCCTGACTTTC. It yields the protein CASSWFRDRLIDSGANVLTF. The variable domain in full, completed from reference TRBV7-2 and TRBJ2-6, reads GAGVSQSPSNKVTEKGKDVELRCDPISGHTALYWYRQSLGQGLEFLIYFQGNSAPDKSGLPSDRFSAERTGGSVSTLTIQRTQQEDSAVYLCASSWFRDRLIDSGANVLTFGAGSRLTVL.

The CDR3 here is CASSERPVDTFF. Written as DNA, the CDR3 is TGTGCCAGCAGTGAGAGGCCCGTCGATACTTTCTTT. The chain carries TRBV6-1 and TRBJ1-1; D call uncertain. The CDR3 spans 12 residues. V lost 3 bases, J lost 12 bases, and 14 bases lay in between. Germline V gene sequence: CDR1 MNHNS, CDR2 SASEGT.

V usage is TRBV19 and J usage is TRBJ2-5; D ambiguous. The CDR3 is 13 residues long. Germline V lookup: CDR1 LNHDA, CDR2 SQIVND (reference sequence). With 5 bases removed from V and 0 bases from J, the gap between germline ends came to 7 bases. The CDR3 DNA is TGTGCCAGTAGTCACAACTACCAAGAGACCCAGTACTTC. This sequence encodes CASSHNYQETQYF.

This clonotype was found a few times. The rearrangement joins TRBV30 to TRBJ2-7; 9 positions agree with TRBD1. The CDR3 runs to 13 residues. V shed 5 bases, J shed 1 base, and the junction held 3 bases outside the gene matches. Germline lookup yields CDR1 GTSNPN and CDR2 SVGIG (reference sequence). The CDR3 DNA follows: TGTGCCTGGGCCGGGACAGGGTCCTACGAGCAGTACTTC. Protein product: CAWAGTGSYEQYF.

This clonotype was recorded at least ten times. This chain connects TRBV10-2 to TRBJ1-1; 8 positions agree with TRBD1. CDR3 length equals 11 residues. J was trimmed by 13 bases and V by 5 bases; bases with no gene match: 6. Germline V gives CDR1 WSHSY, CDR2 SAAADI. The CDR3 here is CASSWGQEGFF. The CDR3 DNA reads as TGCGCCAGCAGTTGGGGACAGGAGGGTTTCTTT.

V is TRBV28 and J is TRBJ1-5; no clear D gene. V was shortened by 2 bases and J by 4 bases, with 15 bases between the two germline ends. Germline CDR1 reads MDHEN; CDR2 reads SYDVKM. The CDR3 spans 16 residues. The CDR3 sequence is CASSLSSGRGNQPQHF. CDR3 DNA sequence: TGTGCCAGCAGTTTAAGTTCAGGTCGTGGAAATCAGCCCCAGCATTTT.

V gene TRBV6-1 combines with J gene TRBJ1-1; no reliable D call. CDR3 length: 13 residues. CDR1 MNHNS and CDR2 SASEGT come from the germline V gene. Deletions cut 3 bases from V and 4 bases from J, with 9 bases between. The CDR3 region has the DNA TGTGCCAGCAGTGAGACTAGCGGCACTGAAGCTTTCTTT. It codes for CASSETSGTEAFF.

This clonotype was recorded many times. The rearrangement uses TRBV15 and TRBJ1-2; 9 bases line up with TRBD1. V was clipped by 4 bases and J by 5 bases; unmatched bases: 5. Looked up from germline, CDR1 is LNHNV and CDR2 is YYDKDF (reference sequence). The CDR3 length is 14 residues. This CDR3 is CATSKSGTGYGYTF. CDR3 nucleotides: TGTGCCACCAGCAAATCCGGGACAGGGTATGGCTACACCTTC.

CDR3 region: CASAGQGYEQYF. CDR3 nucleotide sequence: TGTGCCAGCGCGGGACAGGGATACGAGCAGTACTTC. The chain is built from TRBV6-1 and TRBJ2-7, with TRBD1 identical over 9 bases. CDR1 is MNHNS and CDR2 is SASEGT in the germline V gene. Germline trimming cut 8 bases from V and 4 bases from J; bases unmatched to any gene: 3. The CDR3 loop spans 12 amino acids.

This clonotype came up a few times. This chain uses TRBV4-1 with TRBJ2-7, with TRBD2 matching over 8 bases. Losses at the gene ends were 6 bases for V and 6 bases for J; bases not matched to a gene: 10. This CDR3 contains 14 residues. The germline V gene encodes CDR1 MGHRA and CDR2 YSYEKL. Written as DNA, the CDR3 is TGCGCCAGCAGGAAGGTAGCGGGACGCGCCGAGCAGTACTTC. Encoded protein: CASRKVAGRAEQYF.

The V gene is TRBV10-3, the J gene TRBJ2-7; perhaps D is TRBD1 or TRBD2 (5 bases each). This CDR3 has 16 amino acids. Looked up from germline, CDR1 is ENHRY and CDR2 is SYGVKD. V gave up 11 bases and J gave up 10 bases, with 33 bases separating them. CDR3 loop: CAALFFPGRVNGSQYF. Here the CDR3 DNA reads TGTGCCGCCCTTTTTTTCCCGGGACGTGTTAATGGTTCTCAGTACTTC.

The J gene is TRBJ2-7, the V gene TRBV12-3 or TRBV12-4; the match to TRBD1 covers 7 bases. The CDR3 is made up of 14 amino acids. V gave up 6 bases and J gave up 6 bases; unmatched junction bases: 11. As DNA, the CDR3 is TGTGCCAGCAGACAGACAGGGATCTTACGCGAGCAGTACTTC. Translated: CASRQTGILREQYF.

There are many counts of this clonotype. The rearrangement uses TRBV29-1 and TRBJ2-7; tentative D call: TRBD2 (5 bases). The CDR3 runs 14 residues. The V end lost 7 bases, the J end lost 4 bases, and 20 bases lay between the germline ends. Germline V lookup: CDR1 SQVTM, CDR2 ANQGSEA. This CDR3 reads CSAGGGLPGYEQYF. The CDR3 region has the DNA TGCAGCGCTGGAGGCGGGCTGCCGGGGTACGAGCAGTACTTC.

This clonotype was detected many times. The V and J genes are TRBV10-3 and TRBJ2-7, with D unclear. Germline loops: CDR1 ENHRY, CDR2 SYGVKD. Between the trimmed V and J ends, which lost 10 bases and 0 bases, there was a span of 22 bases. There are 16 residues in the CDR3. The CDR3 DNA reads TGTGCCAAGACAACAAACAGAACAGCCGACTCCTACGAGCAGTACTTC. Its translation is CAKTTNRTADSYEQYF.